Following are 20 T cell receptor beta chains from one sample sequenced in a study of response to subunit inactivated influenza vaccine. TCRdb recomputed calls from the RT-PCR reads with MiXCR, one row per CDR3 protein. The sample lists 500,000 or so distinct CDR3 sequences, about 15% occurring once. The starting material was CD4+ T cells sorted from PBMCs, obtained around 25 months after vaccination. The receptor source for this set is a man aged 50-75 years who received an inactivated influenza vaccine.

For the CDR3, the DNA is TGTGCCAGCAGCAGGCCCGGGGGCCACACAGATACGCAGTATTTT. Its protein is CASSRPGGHTDTQYF. The chain links TRBV6-2 or TRBV6-3 to TRBJ2-3; tentatively, D is TRBD1 or TRBD2 (6 bases each). The V gene's germline CDR1 is MNHEY and CDR2 SVGEGT. This CDR3 contains 15 residues. V was clipped by 6 bases and J by 2 bases, with 15 bases between them.

The V and J genes are TRBV5-1 and TRBJ1-6, with 7 bases lining up with TRBD1. The CDR3 loop spans 14 amino acids. Germline V CDR1 and CDR2: SGHRS, YFSETQ. With 5 bases clipped from V and 5 bases from J, the junction kept 4 bases outside the gene matches. For the CDR3, the DNA is TGCGCCAGCAGGCCGGGACAGCATAATTCACCCCTCCACTTT. This translates into CASRPGQHNSPLHF.

There are a few counts of this clonotype. The chain combines TRBV4-2 with TRBJ2-1; the match to TRBD2 covers 9 bases. The V gene's germline CDR1 is LGHNA and CDR2 YNFKEQ. CDR3 length: 16 amino acids. Germline trimming cut 0 bases from V and 6 bases from J; bases unmatched to any gene: 6. CDR3 in amino acids: CASSQDTSGFRNEQFF. CDR3 DNA: TGTGCCAGCAGCCAAGATACTAGCGGGTTCCGCAATGAGCAGTTCTTC.

This clonotype was counted only a few times. The chain is built from TRBV5-1 and TRBJ2-4; tentatively, D is TRBD1 (5 bases). The length of the CDR3 is 14 residues. Per germline, CDR1 SGHRS and CDR2 YFSETQ. V was trimmed by 4 bases and J by 9 bases, leaving 17 bases between them. CDR3 sequence: CASSPALGQGIQYF. For the CDR3, the DNA is TGCGCCAGCAGCCCAGCTTTGGGGCAGGGCATTCAGTACTTC.

This clonotype came up a few times. This rearrangement joins TRBV4-2 to TRBJ2-5, with a weak D call TRBD2 (5 bases). This CDR3 is built from 14 residues. V lost 4 bases to trimming and J lost 9 bases, with 18 bases between them. The germline V gene encodes CDR1 LGHNA and CDR2 YNFKEQ. The CDR3 sequence: CASSPGSGVLAQYF. The CDR3 DNA is TGTGCCAGCAGCCCCGGATCCGGGGTTCTCGCCCAGTACTTC.

The chain joins TRBV11-3 to TRBJ2-1; no reliable D call. CDR1 and CDR2 from the germline V gene are SGHNT and YENEEA. This CDR3 is 14 amino acids long. Trimming removed 1 base from V and 7 bases from J, with 11 bases in between. The CDR3 sequence: CASSLVGRSNEQFF. As DNA, the CDR3 is TGTGCCAGCAGCTTAGTGGGCAGGTCGAATGAGCAGTTCTTC.

CDR3 in amino acids: CASSYPAGGTYNEQFF. The CDR3 region has the DNA TGTGCCAGCAGTTACCCGGCCGGGGGAACCTACAATGAGCAGTTCTTC. V gene TRBV6-5 combines with J gene TRBJ2-1; D is possibly TRBD2 (6 bases). V lost 2 bases and J lost 2, with 13 bases in between. The germline gives CDR1 MNHEY, CDR2 SVGAGI. There are 16 residues in the CDR3.

This clonotype was detected a few times. This chain links TRBV27 with TRBJ2-5; the D gene is possibly TRBD2 (5 bases). Trimming stripped 5 bases from V and 4 bases from J, with 14 bases between. There are 14 residues in the CDR3. The germline CDR1 and CDR2 sequences are MNHEY and SMNVEV (reference sequence). The CDR3: CASSQTSFGETQYF. CDR3 nucleotide sequence: TGTGCCAGCAGTCAAACTAGTTTCGGAGAGACCCAGTACTTC.

Only a few counts were recorded for this clonotype. The chain combines TRBV11-2 with TRBJ2-4, with TRBD2 identical over 7 bases. J lost 1 base, V lost 4 bases, and 13 bases had no gene match. The CDR3 runs to 18 residues. Germline values: CDR1 SGHAT, CDR2 FQNNGV. CDR3 DNA sequence: TGTGCCAGCAGCTGGATCGGACTAGGGCGATTTGCCAAAAACATTCAGTACTTC. Protein sequence: CASSWIGLGRFAKNIQYF.

This clonotype was counted many times. This chain joins TRBV5-1 and TRBJ2-1; 7 bases map to TRBD1. V was clipped by 2 bases and J by 6 bases; unmatched bases: 5. CDR1 SGHRS and CDR2 YFSETQ come from the germline V gene. There are 14 residues in the CDR3. CDR3 amino acids: CASSLSQGVNEQFF. The CDR3 coding sequence is TGCGCCAGCAGCTTAAGTCAGGGGGTCAATGAGCAGTTCTTC.

Only a few counts were recorded for this clonotype. V usage is TRBV4-2 and J usage is TRBJ2-7; the D gene is possibly TRBD2 (5 bases). The CDR3 has 12 residues. Trimming took 3 bases from V and 7 from J, leaving 10 bases between them. CDR1 is LGHNA and CDR2 is YNFKEQ in the germline V gene. The CDR3 DNA is TGTGCCAGCAGCCAGAGGGAAAATGAGCAGTACTTC. Its translation is CASSQRENEQYF.

This rearrangement joins TRBV20-1 to TRBJ2-1; 11 nucleotides align to TRBD2. V lost 0 bases, J lost 6 bases, and 4 bases stayed unmatched. There are 15 residues in the CDR3. The germline V gene encodes CDR1 DFQATT and CDR2 SNEGSKA (reference sequence). The CDR3 loop is CSARDKTSGGNEQFF. DNA for the CDR3: TGCAGTGCTAGAGATAAAACTAGCGGGGGCAATGAGCAGTTCTTC.

At least ten counts were recorded for this clonotype. V is TRBV4-1 and J is TRBJ2-7, with 11 bases that match TRBD2. This CDR3 is 15 amino acids long. Trimming took 0 bases from V and 6 from J; bases not matched to a gene: 4. CDR1 MGHRA and CDR2 YSYEKL come from the germline V gene. The CDR3 protein is CASSQDRLAGSEQYF. The DNA for the CDR3 is TGCGCCAGCAGCCAAGATCGACTAGCGGGATCCGAGCAGTACTTC.

At least ten counts were recorded for this clonotype. The genes are TRBV5-1 and TRBJ2-7; 12 nucleotides line up with TRBD2. Germline V gene data show CDR1 as SGHRS and CDR2 as YFSETQ. The CDR3 sequence is 11 residues long. Losses at the gene ends were 7 bases for V and 12 bases for J; bases not matched to a gene: 5. CDR3 sequence: CASRTSGTWYF. The CDR3 nucleotides are TGCGCCAGCCGGACTAGCGGGACTTGGTACTTC.

The V call is TRBV7-2, the J call TRBJ2-1, with TRBD2 identical over 9 bases. V lost 3 bases, J lost 6 bases, and 12 bases stayed unmatched. There are 17 residues in the CDR3. CDR1 is SGHTA, CDR2 FQGNSA, per germline. The CDR3 DNA reads TGTGCCAGCAGCTTTCGGCGGGGGGGCCGTACTGGCAATGAGCAGTTCTTC. Translated: CASSFRRGGRTGNEQFF.

This clonotype occurred a few times. The J gene is TRBJ2-5, the V gene TRBV5-1; 7 bases are a match to TRBD2. Per the germline V gene, CDR1 is SGHRS and CDR2 is YFSETQ. Trimming cost V 4 bases and J 3 bases; bases outside gene matches: 6. The CDR3 has 14 residues. The CDR3 protein is CASSRDRGEETQYF. CDR3 coding DNA: TGCGCCAGCAGCCGTGATCGGGGGGAAGAGACCCAGTACTTC. The whole variable domain, remainder taken from reference TRBV5-1 and TRBJ2-5, is KAGVTQTPRYLIKTRGQQVTLSCSPISGHRSVSWYQQTPGQGLQFLFEYFSETQRNKGNFPGRFSGRQFSNSRSEMNVSTLELGDSALYLCASSRDRGEETQYFGPGTRLLVL.

This clonotype was seen ten or more times. The chain links TRBV5-5 to TRBJ1-5, with D perhaps TRBD1 (5 bases). Germline V gives CDR1 SGHKS, CDR2 YYEKEE (reference sequence). Trimming pared 4 bases from V and 3 bases from J, leaving 11 bases between. The CDR3 totals 14 residues. The CDR3 is CASSVGVTNQPQHF. The DNA of the CDR3 is TGTGCCAGCAGCGTAGGGGTGACCAATCAGCCCCAGCATTTT.

This clonotype was seen more than once but under ten times. The chain's CDR3 is CASSLGQAGYEQYF. In DNA form, the CDR3 reads TGTGCCAGCAGCCTGGGACAGGCGGGTTACGAGCAGTACTTC. The chain has TRBV7-2 and TRBJ2-7; 8 positions agree with TRBD1. The trim removed 5 bases at V and 4 bases at J, leaving 7 bases unmatched. The CDR3 covers 14 residues. From germline, CDR1 is SGHTA and CDR2 FQGNSA.

This rearrangement joins TRBV9 to TRBJ1-1; D not certain. Deletions cut 5 bases from V and 5 bases from J, with 13 bases between. The CDR3 is 13 amino acids. CDR1 and CDR2 (germline): SGDLS, YYNGEE. The CDR3 sequence: CASRVGERTEAFF. The CDR3 DNA sequence: TGTGCCAGCAGGGTTGGGGAGAGGACTGAAGCTTTCTTT. The full variable domain, with the rest looked up from reference TRBV9 and TRBJ1-1, is DSGVTQTPKHLITATGQRVTLRCSPRSGDLSVYWYQQSLDQGLQFLIQYYNGEERAKGNILERFSAQQFPDLHSELNLSSLELGDSALYFCASRVGERTEAFFGQGTRLTVV.

V gene TRBV4-2 combines with J gene TRBJ2-1, with D unresolved. The CDR3 extends over 15 amino acids. CDR1 is LGHNA and CDR2 is YNFKEQ in the germline V gene. V was trimmed by 0 bases and J by 5 bases, leaving 11 bases between them. This CDR3 reads CASSQDSLGHNEQFF. The CDR3 DNA is TGTGCCAGCAGCCAAGATAGTTTAGGGCACAATGAGCAGTTCTTC.